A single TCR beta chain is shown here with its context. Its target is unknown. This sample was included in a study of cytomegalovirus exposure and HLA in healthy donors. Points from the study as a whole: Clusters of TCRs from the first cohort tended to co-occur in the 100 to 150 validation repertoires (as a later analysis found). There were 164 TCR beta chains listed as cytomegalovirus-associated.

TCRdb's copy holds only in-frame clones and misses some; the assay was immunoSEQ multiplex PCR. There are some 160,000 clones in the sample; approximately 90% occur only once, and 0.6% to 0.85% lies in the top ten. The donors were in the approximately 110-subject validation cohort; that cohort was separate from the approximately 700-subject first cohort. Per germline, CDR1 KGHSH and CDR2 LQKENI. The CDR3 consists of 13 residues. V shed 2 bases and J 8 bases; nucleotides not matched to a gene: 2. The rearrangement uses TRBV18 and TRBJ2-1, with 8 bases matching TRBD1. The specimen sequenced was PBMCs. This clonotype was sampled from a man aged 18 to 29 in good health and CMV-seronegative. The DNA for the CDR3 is TGTGCCAGCTCACCAGGACAGGGAGATGAGCAGTTCTTC. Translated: CASSPGQGDEQFF.